The 17 T cell receptor beta chains given below trace back to one sample, sequenced in a study of T-cell reconstitution after alpha-beta-depleted transplantation in children (dated by TCRdb to 2016 to 2017). Library prep was done by PCR. The instrument was an Illumina HiSeq 2500. TCR library preparation used molecular barcoding, with unique molecular identifiers applied to normalize quantification of the TCRbeta repertoire. TCRdb trimmed public reads at Q25 via fastp, called clones via MiXCR and kept in-frame beta chains. A single entry per CDR3 protein holds the most common genes and DNA from its merged rows. A total of 250,000 to 300,000 distinct CDR3 sequences appear in this sample, almost 10% of them only once. Together, the top ten hold roughly a tenth of the sample. The material was PBMCs from the stem cell graft donor, obtained from the stem cell graft. The origin of the receptors is a human donor who donated a stem cell graft to a child with SCID.

This clonotype was counted at least ten times. J is TRBJ2-5 and V is TRBV27, with a possible D match to TRBD2 (5 bases). Trimming left V 2 bases short and J 2 bases short, with 9 bases between. Germline loops: CDR1 MNHEY, CDR2 SMNVEV (reference sequence). The CDR3 extends over 14 amino acids. The CDR3 sequence is CASSLRGTQETQYF. CDR3 sequence (DNA): TGTGCCAGCAGTTTACGGGGAACTCAAGAGACCCAGTACTTC.

The chain joins TRBV6-2 or TRBV6-3 to TRBJ1-2; D is uncertain. Trimming pared 6 bases from V and 2 bases from J, leaving 16 bases between. The germline V gene has CDR1 MNHEY and CDR2 SVGEGT. This CDR3 is 15 amino acids long. CDR3 sequence: CASSLGLPPNYGYTF. DNA of the CDR3: TGTGCCAGCAGCCTGGGCCTACCCCCCAACTATGGCTACACCTTC.

This clonotype has at least ten counts. The chain couples TRBV14 to TRBJ2-7; D is unresolved. Germline V gene lookup returns CDR1 SGHDN and CDR2 FVKESK. This CDR3 is 12 amino acids long. V was pared by 4 bases and J by 2 bases, with 6 bases between. CDR3 in amino acids: CASSPRTYEQYF. The CDR3 DNA reads as TGTGCCAGCAGCCCCCGAACCTACGAGCAGTACTTC.

This clonotype appeared a few times. V is TRBV4-1 and J is TRBJ2-7; D is unclear. The germline CDR1 and CDR2 sequences are MGHRA and YSYEKL. Trimming took 0 bases from V and 3 from J, leaving 3 bases between them. The CDR3 sequence is 12 residues long. CDR3 nucleotides: TGCGCCAGCAGCCAAGAGAGCTACGAGCAGTACTTC. This encodes CASSQESYEQYF.

This clonotype was seen only a few times. V gene TRBV6-1 combines with J gene TRBJ2-5, with 8 bases identical to TRBD2. V was clipped by 6 bases and J by 4 bases; unmatched bases: 4. The CDR3 consists of 13 residues. Germline lookup yields CDR1 MNHNS and CDR2 SASEGT. This chain's CDR3 is CASRRGGIETQYF. The CDR3 bases are TGTGCCAGCAGACGGGGGGGCATAGAGACCCAGTACTTC.

This clonotype turned up a few times. DNA for the CDR3: TGCAGTGCTAGCGCAGGGAACACTGAAGCTTTCTTT. It is translated as CSASAGNTEAFF. V gene TRBV20-1 combines with J gene TRBJ1-1; unclear D gene. V was pared by 3 bases and J by 1 base, with 6 bases between. Per germline, CDR1 DFQATT and CDR2 SNEGSKA (reference sequence). The CDR3 is 12 amino acids.

This clonotype has at least ten counts. The chain joins TRBV2 to TRBJ2-7, with TRBD1 matching over 8 bases. Losses at the gene ends were 5 bases for V and 4 bases for J; bases not matched to a gene: 10. This CDR3 contains 15 residues. Per the germline V gene, CDR1 is SNHLY and CDR2 is FYNNEI. CDR3 DNA sequence: TGTGCCAGCAGTTATTCCGGGACAGGAGTATACGAGCAGTACTTC. It codes for CASSYSGTGVYEQYF.

In its sample, this clonotype was seen many times. The chain recombines TRBV5-1 with TRBJ1-1; 12 nucleotides match TRBD1. The ends lost 4 bases at V and 1 base at J; junction bases unmatched: 8. CDR1 is SGHRS, CDR2 YFSETQ, per germline. This CDR3 comprises 17 residues. CDR3 in amino acids: CASSIRDRGPQNTEAFF. CDR3 DNA: TGCGCCAGCAGCATCCGGGACAGGGGGCCGCAGAACACTGAAGCTTTCTTT.

The gene calls are TRBV27 and TRBJ1-1; 7 bases line up with TRBD1. From germline, CDR1 is MNHEY and CDR2 SMNVEV (reference sequence). The CDR3 totals 16 residues. V trimming: 6 bases; J trimming: 0 bases; junction bases outside the gene matches: 10. DNA of the CDR3: TGTGCCAGCAGAGGAGGGACAGCCTATATGAACACTGAAGCTTTCTTT. Translated: CASRGGTAYMNTEAFF.

The gene calls are TRBV5-1 and TRBJ2-5, with a possible D match to TRBD1 (6 bases). The CDR3 extends over 14 amino acids. Trimming took 0 bases from V and 7 from J, leaving 13 bases between them. Germline CDR1 is SGHRS and CDR2 is YFSETQ. CDR3 nucleotides: TGCGCCAGCAGCTTGGGTCAAGGGGGAGCGACCCAGTACTTC. Amino acids: CASSLGQGGATQYF.

The rearrangement links TRBV19 to TRBJ1-1; D might be TRBD1 (6 bases). The CDR3 length is 13 residues. Trimming removed 9 bases from V and 0 bases from J, with 11 bases in between. Germline CDR1 is LNHDA and CDR2 is SQIVND (reference sequence). The DNA of the CDR3 is TGTGCCAGCCGGACAGCGATGAACACTGAAGCTTTCTTT. Residues: CASRTAMNTEAFF.

This clonotype was recorded a few times. This chain joins TRBV6-2 or TRBV6-3 and TRBJ2-1; weak D call: TRBD2 (5 bases). V lost 0 bases and J lost 9, with 9 bases in between. The V gene's germline CDR1 is MNHEY and CDR2 SVGEGT. The CDR3 covers 13 residues. The CDR3 sequence: CASSYSGLIEQFF. The CDR3 DNA reads TGTGCCAGCAGTTACTCCGGACTGATTGAGCAGTTCTTC.

The CDR3 here is CASSYPQGGSEAFF. The CDR3 DNA sequence: TGTGCCAGCAGTTACCCCCAGGGAGGGTCTGAAGCTTTCTTT. The chain carries TRBV6-5 and TRBJ1-1; a weak D match, TRBD1 (5 bases). The CDR3 spans 14 residues. Germline V gives CDR1 MNHEY, CDR2 SVGAGI. The V end was cut by 2 bases, the J end by 6 bases, with 13 bases between.

This clonotype was recorded a few times. The genes are TRBV25-1 and TRBJ2-1; 10 nucleotides align to TRBD2. Unmatched junction bases numbered 1, after V lost 1 base and J lost 10 bases. The CDR3 loop spans 13 amino acids. Germline loops: CDR1 MGHDK, CDR2 SYGVNS. CDR3 bases: TGTGCCAGCAGTGAATTACTAGCGGGGGAGCAGTTCTTC. Translating gives CASSELLAGEQFF.

This clonotype was observed many times. This chain uses TRBV3-1 with TRBJ2-1, with D possibly being TRBD1 (5 bases). The CDR3 consists of 13 residues. Trimming took 2 bases from V and 6 from J, leaving 8 bases between them. Per the germline V gene, CDR1 is LGHDT and CDR2 is YNNKEL (reference sequence). Written as DNA, the CDR3 is TGTGCCAGCAGCCAATACCAGGGCAATGAGCAGTTCTTC. Protein sequence: CASSQYQGNEQFF.

The CDR3 loop is CASSLRLASNEQFF. CDR3 nucleotides: TGTGCCAGCAGCCTCCGCCTAGCATCCAATGAGCAGTTCTTC. The rearrangement joins TRBV3-1 to TRBJ2-1; TRBD2 might be the D (5 bases). Germline V gene data show CDR1 as LGHDT and CDR2 as YNNKEL (reference sequence). This CDR3 contains 14 residues. V lost 4 bases, J lost 6 bases, and 13 bases lay in between.

This clonotype was seen only once. This chain joins TRBV6-1 and TRBJ2-2; D gene ambiguous. V gave up 5 bases and J gave up 6 bases, with 16 bases separating them. The CDR3 runs to 15 residues. Germline CDR1 MNHNS, CDR2 SASEGT. CDR3 amino acids: CASSKGISRAGELFF. The CDR3 region has the DNA TGTGCCAGCAGTAAAGGGATTAGTCGCGCCGGGGAGCTGTTTTTT.